This TCR beta chain emerged from a study of blood T cell repertoires in COVID-19. Per the original methods: Amplification from reference gene primers served as the basis for estimated nucleated cell counts. The protocol was immunoSEQ multiplex PCR, while the TCRdb copy is restricted to in-frame clones and leaves out a portion. That table gives V, J and clone size, and the DNA gave D and trimming. The table records around 160,000 clones, 80% of them present only once. With 9 bases removed from V and 4 bases from J, the gap between germline ends came to 13 bases. Germline V lookup: CDR1 MNHEY, CDR2 SVGAGI. The CDR3 has 12 amino acids. Assignment of participants to cohorts was predicated upon participant-reported clinical history. Cohort 3 recovery required two negative PCRs, clearance, or symptom resolution.

Source material: PBMCs or T cells enriched from blood (not recorded which). The TCR originated in a man aged 35 to 55 who had recovered from COVID-19. The V call is TRBV6-5, the J call TRBJ2-7; D is possibly TRBD1 (6 bases). The CDR3 DNA follows: TGTGCCAGGCAACAGGGTGGGTACGAGCAGTACTTC. This translates into CARQQGGYEQYF.